Listed below are T cell receptor beta chains from one sample, sequenced in a study of patients and donors after allogeneic stem cell transplantation. One entry per CDR3 protein results from TCRdb running MiXCR on the RT-PCR reads. The data show roughly 940,000 distinct CDR3 sequences, about a sixth seen once. The source material was blood, either unsorted or a sorted T cell fraction (not recorded which). The receptors shown here come from a human donor who was either an allogeneic HSCT recipient or a stem cell or donor lymphocyte infusion donor (not recorded which). It is not recorded whose cells these are; they may come from a transplant donor. The CDR3 runs from the conserved cysteine through the conserved F or W. Each record gives: clone size, V gene, J gene, D gene, CDR3 DNA, CDR3 protein. D genes are given only for firm matches. Size values are once, few and many counts, or a class for expanded clones, and some rows have none.

many	TRBV3-1	TRBJ2-7	-	TGTGCCAGCAGCCATACATCCGGGGCCTACGAGCAGTACTTC	CASSHTSGAYEQYF
-	TRBV12-3/TRBV12-4	TRBJ2-3	TRBD1	TGTGCCAGCAGGTCAACAGGGGCGACAGATACGCAGTATTTT	CASRSTGATDTQYF
few	TRBV5-1	TRBJ1-6	-	TGCGCCAGCAGCTTGATGAGTAATTCACCCCTCCACTTT	CASSLMSNSPLHF
few	TRBV20-1	TRBJ2-5	-	TGCAGTGCTAGGGACTGGGGTCAAGAGACCCAGTACTTC	CSARDWGQETQYF
few	TRBV4-3	TRBJ2-5	-	TGCGCCAGCAGCCAAGATACGGGGATGGTCAAAGAGACCCAGTACTTC	CASSQDTGMVKETQYF
few	TRBV6-2/TRBV6-3	TRBJ2-1	TRBD2	TGTGCCAGCAGTACCCCAAGGACTAGAGCAGGCGAGCAGTTCTTC	CASSTPRTRAGEQFF
few	TRBV4-3	TRBJ1-6	-	TGCGCCAGCAGCCCAACCGACAGAGCATATAATTCACCCCTCCACTTT	CASSPTDRAYNSPLHF
many	TRBV10-3	TRBJ2-3	TRBD1	TGTGCCATCAGCAATCCCGGGACAGGTTTCGCAGATACGCAGTATTTT	CAISNPGTGFADTQYF
-	TRBV20-1	TRBJ2-7	TRBD1	TGCAGTGCTAGCGAACACTGGACAGGGGAATACGAGCAGTACTTC	CSASEHWTGEYEQYF
-	TRBV9	TRBJ2-5	TRBD1	TGTGCCAGCAGCACCGAGGGGACAGGGTTAGAGACCCAGTACTTC	CASSTEGTGLETQYF
many	TRBV6-5	TRBJ1-3	-	TGTGCCAGCAGTTACTCGAGTTCTGGAAACACCATATATTTT	CASSYSSSGNTIYF
few	TRBV5-1	TRBJ2-7	-	TGCGCCAGCAGCTTGGTGGCAGGGCTGGTCGAGCAGTACTTC	CASSLVAGLVEQYF
-	TRBV18	TRBJ2-3	-	TGTGCCAGCTCACCACGTGTCACAGATACGCAGTATTTT	CASSPRVTDTQYF
few	TRBV27	TRBJ2-7	TRBD2	TGTGCCAGCCGATCAACCGGGACTAGCGTCACCGAGCAGTACTTC	CASRSTGTSVTEQYF
few	TRBV12-3/TRBV12-4	TRBJ1-2	TRBD1	TGTGCCAGCAGCCAGACAGGGTTCGGCTACACCTTC	CASSQTGFGYTF
-	TRBV27	TRBJ1-2	TRBD1	TGTGCCAGCAGTCCCCAGGTACAGGGGGTCTATGGCTACACCTTC	CASSPQVQGVYGYTF
-	TRBV19	TRBJ2-2	TRBD1	TGTGCCAGTATAAAGGGGGCGCGCACCGGGGAGCTGTTTTTT	CASIKGARTGELFF
few	TRBV6-1	TRBJ2-2	-	TGTGCCAGCATAAGATTTAAAGCGTACACCGGGGAGCTGTTTTTT	CASIRFKAYTGELFF
many	TRBV7-3	TRBJ1-2	-	TGTGCCAGCAGCCTGCTGGGAGGAGGGAACTATGGCTACACCTTC	CASSLLGGGNYGYTF
few	TRBV20-1	TRBJ2-2	TRBD2	TGCAGTGCTAGGGAAGCGGGGGGCCCTCCTAACGGGGAGCTGTTTTTT	CSAREAGGPPNGELFF
-	TRBV5-5	TRBJ2-7	TRBD2	TGTGCCAGCAGCTTGCCGGGGGGGCCTTTCGAGCAGTACTTC	CASSLPGGPFEQYF
many	TRBV6-6	TRBJ1-4	-	TGTGCCAGCAGTTACTCAGGGAATGAAAAACTGTTTTTT	CASSYSGNEKLFF
few	TRBV13	TRBJ2-1	-	TGTGCCAGCAGCTTAGGCCTTAACGGGAGACCCGGTTTCTTC	CASSLGLNGRPGFF
few	TRBV10-3	TRBJ1-1	TRBD1	TGTGCCATCAAAGGGACAGGCTTGAACACTGAAGCTTTCTTT	CAIKGTGLNTEAFF
-	TRBV11-3	TRBJ1-1	TRBD1	TGTGCCAGCAATGAAAACAGGGGGAGAAGCACTGAAGCTTTCTTT	CASNENRGRSTEAFF
few	TRBV20-1	TRBJ2-7	-	TGCAGTGCTAGGCAACCGGGACTGAGGCCCTACGAGCAGTACTTC	CSARQPGLRPYEQYF
-	TRBV9	TRBJ1-2	TRBD1	TGTGCCAGCAGCGAACATCCCGGGACAGATAACTATGGCTACACCTTC	CASSEHPGTDNYGYTF
-	TRBV15	TRBJ1-2	-	TGTGCCACCAGCATCACAGGGCCACGGGAATCGTTGGCTGGCTACACCTTC	CATSITGPRESLAGYTF
few	TRBV5-6	TRBJ1-5	-	TGTGCCAGCAGCCCACACGACGGGGACAATCAGCCCCAGCATTTT	CASSPHDGDNQPQHF
-	TRBV24-1	TRBJ2-6	TRBD1	TGTGCCACCAGTGATTCCGGGACAGGGATCTCTGGGGCCAACGTCCTGACTTTC	CATSDSGTGISGANVLTF